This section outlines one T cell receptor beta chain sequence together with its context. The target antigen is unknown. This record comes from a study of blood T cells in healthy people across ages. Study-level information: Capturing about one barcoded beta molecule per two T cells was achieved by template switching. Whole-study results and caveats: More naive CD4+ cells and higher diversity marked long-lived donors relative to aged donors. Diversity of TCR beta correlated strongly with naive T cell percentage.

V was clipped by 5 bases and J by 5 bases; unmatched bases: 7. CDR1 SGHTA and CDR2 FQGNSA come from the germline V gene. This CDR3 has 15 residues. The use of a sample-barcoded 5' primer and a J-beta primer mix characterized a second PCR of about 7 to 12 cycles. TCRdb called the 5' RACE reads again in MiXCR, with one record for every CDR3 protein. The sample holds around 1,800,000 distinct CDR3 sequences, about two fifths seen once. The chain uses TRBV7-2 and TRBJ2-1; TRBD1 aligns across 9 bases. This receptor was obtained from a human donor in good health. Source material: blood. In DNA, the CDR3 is TGTGCCAGCAGCCCGGCCGGGACAGGGCACAATGAGCAGTTCTTC. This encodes CASSPAGTGHNEQFF.